Given below is one T cell receptor beta chain in context. This sample is part of a study of control samples from healthy donors and cancer patients. Repertoires were generated with immunoSEQ multiplex PCR, while TCRdb's copy carries only in-frame clones and drops some. This table has approximately 150,000 clones, approximately 92% appearing once. There are 14 residues in the CDR3. From germline, CDR1 is SQVTM and CDR2 ANQGSEA. V was cut by 8 bases and J by 5 bases, with 21 bases left in between. The sequenced sample consisted of blood. The chain joins TRBV29-1 to TRBJ2-5, with D possibly matching TRBD2 (6 bases). This clonotype was obtained from a woman in her thirties or forties in good health. CDR3 bases: TGCAGCTTCACAAACTCGGGGGTCGGTGAGACCCAGTACTTC. It translates to CSFTNSGVGETQYF.